The clone carrying this TCR beta chain was found a few times. Profiling relied on immunoSEQ multiplex PCR, and the TCRdb table lists in-frame clones only, not all of them. The data contain roughly 200,000 clones, 65% to 90% of them singletons. This entry is derived from a study of blood T cell repertoires in COVID-19. Study context: Samples representing acute and convalescent COVID-19 were sourced from the United States, Italy and Spain. PBMCs, B-cell-depleted T cells, or T cells provided the cDNA or gDNA that made up the material.

Clinical histories supplied by participants themselves formed the basis of cohort assignment. The germline V and J ends were trimmed by 0 bases and 4 bases, with 11 bases remaining between them. This CDR3 comprises 15 residues. Per germline, CDR1 SGDLS and CDR2 YYNGEE. The rearrangement uses TRBV9 and TRBJ1-3; unclear D gene. This receptor was identified in a man between 40 and 49 years old who had recovered from COVID-19. Sequencing was performed on PBMCs or T cells enriched from blood (not recorded which). CDR3 residues: CASSVAGNKGNTIYF. The CDR3, as DNA: TGTGCCAGCAGCGTAGCGGGGAACAAAGGAAACACCATATATTTT.